Listed below are T cell receptor beta chains from one sample, sequenced in a study of radiotherapy plus CTLA-4 blockade in lung cancer. Libraries were prepared by immunoSEQ multiplex PCR; TCRdb keeps only in-frame clonotypes and omits some of them. The data contain about 45,000 clones, about three quarters of them seen just once; the ten biggest clones take up 3% to 4%. The sequenced sample was peripheral blood, obtained from a patient treated with radiotherapy plus ipilimumab. These receptors came from a human donor with non-small cell lung cancer who had a complete response to radiotherapy plus ipilimumab. Both conserved end residues are part of each CDR3. A D gene is named only where the DNA matches it firmly. Expanded clones are given a class, and other clones once, few, many or no size at all.

d_gene: TRBD2
j_gene: TRBJ2-3
v_gene: TRBV10-3
len: 16
abundance: .
CDR3nt: TGTGCCATCAGTGAGTCGATTAGCGGGACCTCAGATACGCAGTATTTT
CDR3aa: CAISESISGTSDTQYF

d_gene: .
j_gene: TRBJ2-5
v_gene: TRBV18
len: 14
abundance: .
CDR3nt: TGTGCCAGCTCACCAGAGGTTTTAGGAGAGACCCAGTACTTC
CDR3aa: CASSPEVLGETQYF

d_gene: .
j_gene: TRBJ1-1
v_gene: TRBV7-2
len: 15
abundance: few
CDR3nt: TGTGCCAGCCACTCCCAGAGCGGCCTGAACACTGAAGCTTTCTTT
CDR3aa: CASHSQSGLNTEAFF

d_gene: .
j_gene: TRBJ2-7
v_gene: TRBV6-5
len: 13
abundance: .
CDR3nt: TGTGCCAGCAGTTACTCGTCCACCTACGAGCAGTACTTC
CDR3aa: CASSYSSTYEQYF

d_gene: .
j_gene: TRBJ1-3
v_gene: TRBV2
len: 12
abundance: .
CDR3nt: TGTGCCAGCAGTGAAGTCAGAAGCACCATATATTTT
CDR3aa: CASSEVRSTIYF

d_gene: .
j_gene: TRBJ1-1
v_gene: TRBV27
len: 15
abundance: .
CDR3nt: TGTGCCACTGGCCCCTCGGGGAAGGTGAACACTGAAGCTTTCTTT
CDR3aa: CATGPSGKVNTEAFF

d_gene: .
j_gene: TRBJ2-1
v_gene: TRBV27
len: 17
abundance: .
CDR3nt: TGTGCCAGCAGTTTATCGATAGGGGGTAGGCGGCGGAGTGAGCAGTTCTTC
CDR3aa: CASSLSIGGRRRSEQFF

d_gene: TRBD1
j_gene: TRBJ1-2
v_gene: TRBV28
len: 14
abundance: .
CDR3nt: TGTGCCAGCAGTTCTAGACAGGGAGCGAGGGGCTACACCTTC
CDR3aa: CASSSRQGARGYTF

d_gene: .
j_gene: TRBJ1-4
v_gene: TRBV5-1
len: 15
abundance: .
CDR3nt: TGCGCCAGCAGCTCTGGACAGACGGTGGATGAAAAACTGTTTTTT
CDR3aa: CASSSGQTVDEKLFF

d_gene: TRBD1
j_gene: TRBJ2-7
v_gene: TRBV18
len: 15
abundance: few
CDR3nt: TGTGCCAGCTCACCCGGGACAGCCTTCTCCTACGAGCAGTACTTC
CDR3aa: CASSPGTAFSYEQYF

d_gene: TRBD1
j_gene: TRBJ1-6
v_gene: TRBV5-1
len: 15
abundance: medium-sized
CDR3nt: TGCGCCAGCAGCACAGGGGACAGAACGAATTCACCCCTCCACTTT
CDR3aa: CASSTGDRTNSPLHF

d_gene: .
j_gene: TRBJ2-3
v_gene: TRBV9
len: 12
abundance: few
CDR3nt: TGTGCCAGCAGCGTAGAAGCCGATACGCAGTATTTT
CDR3aa: CASSVEADTQYF

d_gene: TRBD1
j_gene: TRBJ1-1
v_gene: TRBV29-1
len: 12
abundance: .
CDR3nt: TGCAGCGGGGGGACAGGGGCTGCTGAAGCTTTCTTT
CDR3aa: CSGGTGAAEAFF

d_gene: .
j_gene: TRBJ1-1
v_gene: TRBV7-9
len: 14
abundance: .
CDR3nt: TGTGCCAGCAGCTTACCGCTAGCCGGCACTGAAGCTTTCTTT
CDR3aa: CASSLPLAGTEAFF

d_gene: .
j_gene: TRBJ2-7
v_gene: TRBV7-7
len: 13
abundance: .
CDR3nt: TGTGCCAGCAGCAGGGGGGGTTCCTACGAGCAGTACTTC
CDR3aa: CASSRGGSYEQYF

d_gene: .
j_gene: TRBJ2-6
v_gene: TRBV28
len: 16
abundance: .
CDR3nt: TGTGCCAGCAGTACCCTAGGACATACTGGGGCCAACGTCCTGACTTTC
CDR3aa: CASSTLGHTGANVLTF

d_gene: TRBD2
j_gene: TRBJ2-5
v_gene: TRBV30
len: 15
abundance: .
CDR3nt: TGTGCCTGGAGCGCCCCTACTAGCGTCAAGGAGACCCAGTACTTC
CDR3aa: CAWSAPTSVKETQYF

d_gene: TRBD2
j_gene: TRBJ2-1
v_gene: TRBV19
len: 15
abundance: medium-sized
CDR3nt: TGTGCCAGTAAAAGGGGTGGCGGGGGGACCAATGAGCAGTTCTTC
CDR3aa: CASKRGGGGTNEQFF

d_gene: TRBD1
j_gene: TRBJ2-6
v_gene: TRBV27
len: 16
abundance: .
CDR3nt: TGTGCCAGCAGTGCGACAGGGGGCGCTGGGGCCAACGTCCTGACTTTC
CDR3aa: CASSATGGAGANVLTF

d_gene: TRBD2
j_gene: TRBJ2-7
v_gene: TRBV7-2
len: 14
abundance: few
CDR3nt: TGTGCCAGCAGCAGGGGACTAAGCCCTTACGAGCAGTACTTC
CDR3aa: CASSRGLSPYEQYF

d_gene: .
j_gene: TRBJ2-1
v_gene: TRBV6-5
len: 15
abundance: .
CDR3nt: TGTGCCAGCAGTTACTCTCGGACAGCTAACAATGAGCAGTTCTTC
CDR3aa: CASSYSRTANNEQFF

d_gene: .
j_gene: TRBJ2-1
v_gene: TRBV7-9
len: 11
abundance: many
CDR3nt: TGTGCCAGCAGCTTATCATTTGAGCAGTTCTTC
CDR3aa: CASSLSFEQFF

d_gene: TRBD1
j_gene: TRBJ1-5
v_gene: TRBV19
len: 15
abundance: once
CDR3nt: TGTGCCAGTAGTATGGGGACAGGGCGCCTTCAGCCCCAGCATTTT
CDR3aa: CASSMGTGRLQPQHF

d_gene: TRBD2
j_gene: TRBJ2-1
v_gene: TRBV29-1
len: 15
abundance: .
CDR3nt: TGCAGCGTTCCCGGGAGGGCCATTCTTCATAATGAGCAGTTCTTC
CDR3aa: CSVPGRAILHNEQFF

d_gene: .
j_gene: TRBJ1-1
v_gene: TRBV11-2
len: 16
abundance: .
CDR3nt: TGTGCCAGCAGCTTAGATAAGGGCGTGGGAGGGACTGAAGCTTTCTTT
CDR3aa: CASSLDKGVGGTEAFF

d_gene: .
j_gene: TRBJ1-2
v_gene: TRBV6-1
len: 14
abundance: .
CDR3nt: TGTGCCACCAAAACGGGGGAATGGGACTATGGCTACACCTTC
CDR3aa: CATKTGEWDYGYTF

d_gene: .
j_gene: TRBJ2-7
v_gene: TRBV7-2
len: 12
abundance: few
CDR3nt: TGTGCCACCCAACAGGTCTCCTACGAGCAGTACTTC
CDR3aa: CATQQVSYEQYF

d_gene: .
j_gene: TRBJ1-3
v_gene: TRBV5-5
len: 15
abundance: .
CDR3nt: TGTGCCAGCAGCTTGGGACACACCTCTGGAAACACCATATATTTT
CDR3aa: CASSLGHTSGNTIYF

d_gene: TRBD2
j_gene: TRBJ2-7
v_gene: TRBV28
len: 14
abundance: .
CDR3nt: TGTGCCAGCAGTACCGGGACTACACTCTACGAGCAGTACTTC
CDR3aa: CASSTGTTLYEQYF

d_gene: .
j_gene: TRBJ1-5
v_gene: TRBV5-3
len: 14
abundance: .
CDR3nt: TGTGCCAGAAGCTTGCGGGGTGGCAATCAGCCCCAGCATTTT
CDR3aa: CARSLRGGNQPQHF

d_gene: TRBD1
j_gene: TRBJ2-7
v_gene: TRBV10-2
len: 14
abundance: .
CDR3nt: TGCGCCAGCGCGGTACGGACAGGGCCCTACGAGCAGTACTTC
CDR3aa: CASAVRTGPYEQYF

d_gene: .
j_gene: TRBJ2-7
v_gene: TRBV27
len: 13
abundance: .
CDR3nt: TGTGCCAGCAGTGCATACGACAGAGGCCTGGAGTACTTC
CDR3aa: CASSAYDRGLEYF

d_gene: TRBD2
j_gene: TRBJ2-3
v_gene: TRBV7-9
len: 17
abundance: .
CDR3nt: TGTGCCAGCAGCTTATCCCTAGCGGGGAGAAACACAGATACGCAGTATTTT
CDR3aa: CASSLSLAGRNTDTQYF

d_gene: TRBD1
j_gene: TRBJ2-1
v_gene: TRBV28
len: 14
abundance: .
CDR3nt: TGTGCCAGCAGTTCCACGGGACAGGGCAATGAGCAGTTCTTC
CDR3aa: CASSSTGQGNEQFF

d_gene: .
j_gene: TRBJ1-3
v_gene: TRBV7-2
len: 15
abundance: .
CDR3nt: TGTGCCAGCAGCTTACAACAGGGACGGCGAAACACCATATATTTT
CDR3aa: CASSLQQGRRNTIYF

d_gene: .
j_gene: TRBJ2-2
v_gene: TRBV9
len: 12
abundance: .
CDR3nt: TGTGCCAGCAGCGTAGCAGCCGGGGGGCTGTTTTTT
CDR3aa: CASSVAAGGLFF

d_gene: TRBD2
j_gene: TRBJ2-5
v_gene: TRBV11-2
len: 15
abundance: .
CDR3nt: TGTGCCAGCAGCTTGATGAGCGGGGGGGTGGAGACCCAGTACTTC
CDR3aa: CASSLMSGGVETQYF

d_gene: TRBD1
j_gene: TRBJ1-1
v_gene: TRBV19
len: 15
abundance: .
CDR3nt: TGTGCCAGTAATCACAGGGGGCTTAGGAACACTGAAGCTTTCTTT
CDR3aa: CASNHRGLRNTEAFF

d_gene: TRBD1
j_gene: TRBJ1-3
v_gene: TRBV10-3
len: 17
abundance: few
CDR3nt: TGTGCCACCTATTCTTACTTGGACAGGAGCTCTGGAAACACCATATATTTT
CDR3aa: CATYSYLDRSSGNTIYF

d_gene: .
j_gene: TRBJ2-2
v_gene: TRBV19
len: 12
abundance: .
CDR3nt: TGTGCCAGTACGGTGCGTCCCGGGGAGCTGTTTTTT
CDR3aa: CASTVRPGELFF

d_gene: .
j_gene: TRBJ2-1
v_gene: TRBV9
len: 16
abundance: .
CDR3nt: TGTGCCAGCAGCCCACACGCTAGAGGTTCCTACAATGAGCAGTTCTTC
CDR3aa: CASSPHARGSYNEQFF

d_gene: TRBD1
j_gene: TRBJ2-5
v_gene: TRBV9
len: 15
abundance: .
CDR3nt: TGTGCCAGCAGTTTATACAGGGGGACCCAAGAGACCCAGTACTTC
CDR3aa: CASSLYRGTQETQYF

d_gene: TRBD1
j_gene: TRBJ2-7
v_gene: TRBV19
len: 15
abundance: .
CDR3nt: TGTGCCACCGCAATAGCCGGGACAGGGGCGGCCGAGCAGTACTTC
CDR3aa: CATAIAGTGAAEQYF

d_gene: TRBD2
j_gene: TRBJ2-1
v_gene: TRBV18
len: 16
abundance: .
CDR3nt: TGTGCCAGCACGCCTCGAGCGGGGGCCCATCACAATGAGCAGTTCTTC
CDR3aa: CASTPRAGAHHNEQFF

d_gene: TRBD1
j_gene: TRBJ1-2
v_gene: TRBV27
len: 15
abundance: .
CDR3nt: TGTGCCAGCAGTTTAAAGGGACAGTCTTACTATGGCTACACCTTC
CDR3aa: CASSLKGQSYYGYTF

d_gene: .
j_gene: TRBJ1-1
v_gene: TRBV5-4
len: 14
abundance: .
CDR3nt: TGTGCCAGCAGCTTGGCAGGGCGAGGAACTGAAGCTTTCTTT
CDR3aa: CASSLAGRGTEAFF

d_gene: .
j_gene: TRBJ2-3
v_gene: TRBV28
len: 12
abundance: .
CDR3nt: TGTGCCAGCAGTTTATCGACAGCAACGCAGTATTTT
CDR3aa: CASSLSTATQYF

d_gene: TRBD2
j_gene: TRBJ2-7
v_gene: TRBV4-2
len: 18
abundance: .
CDR3nt: TGTGCCAGCAGCCAAGATAGCCTAGACAGCGGGAGGACCTACGAGCAGTACTTC
CDR3aa: CASSQDSLDSGRTYEQYF

d_gene: TRBD1
j_gene: TRBJ2-1
v_gene: TRBV10-2
len: 18
abundance: few
CDR3nt: TGCGCCAGCAGTGAGTCTCTCGGGGGACAGGGGAAGAACAATGAGCAGTTCTTC
CDR3aa: CASSESLGGQGKNNEQFF

d_gene: TRBD1
j_gene: TRBJ2-7
v_gene: TRBV5-6
len: 15
abundance: .
CDR3nt: TGTGCCAGCAGCTTGGGGGTACAGGGGGCGGGTGAGCAGTACTTC
CDR3aa: CASSLGVQGAGEQYF

d_gene: TRBD1
j_gene: TRBJ2-7
v_gene: TRBV5-1
len: 15
abundance: .
CDR3nt: TGCGCCAGCAGCTTGGAGGGACAGGGCCCCTACGAGCAGTACTTC
CDR3aa: CASSLEGQGPYEQYF

d_gene: .
j_gene: TRBJ2-7
v_gene: TRBV5-1
len: 14
abundance: .
CDR3nt: TGCGCCAGTCATACCGGGACACCGTCCTACGAGCAGTACTTC
CDR3aa: CASHTGTPSYEQYF

d_gene: .
j_gene: TRBJ1-5
v_gene: TRBV19
len: 14
abundance: .
CDR3nt: TGTGCCAGTAGTATAACTTACAGGGATCAGCCCCAGCATTTT
CDR3aa: CASSITYRDQPQHF